This T cell receptor (beta chain) appears in the sequencing data of a study of T cell repertoires in cytomegalovirus infection. Study at large: An indication of both CMV infection and matching HLA type came from public TCR beta signatures. Whole-study findings and limits: There were carriers of CMV plus the relevant HLA, and cumulative public TCR beta family frequency identified them. What dominated the ex vivo response were HLA-C-restricted CMV-specific TCR beta clonotypes.

MiXCR, applied by TCRdb to the reads, yields one record per CDR3 protein. The sample carries around 110,000 distinct CDR3 sequences, around a tenth recorded once. This clonotype was observed a few times. Its antigen is currently unknown. V shed 2 bases and J shed 3 bases, with 10 bases lying between them. Per the germline V gene, CDR1 is SEHNR and CDR2 is FQNEAQ (reference sequence). CDR3 length equals 14 residues. The receptor was derived from a human donor in good health (CMV status not recorded). Some clones in this sample may be carry-over from other donors' samples. This chain joins TRBV7-9 and TRBJ1-2; D unclear. The sample comprised PBMCs, sequenced either directly or after in vitro stimulation (not recorded which). The CDR3 DNA reads TGTGCCAGCAGCTTACTCCGGGCCGACTATGGCTACACCTTC. This codes for CASSLLRADYGYTF.